Following are 22 T cell receptor beta chains from one sample sequenced in a study of T cell repertoires in cytomegalovirus infection (dated by TCRdb to the late 2010s). Reads for this sample came from an Illumina HiSeq 1500. Through fastp at Q25 and MiXCR, TCRdb rebuilt clones from the public reads, retaining in-frame beta chains. Each CDR3 protein gets just one entry, which takes the most common genes and DNA from the rows behind it. In all, the sample holds tens of thousands of distinct CDR3 sequences, and roughly a fifth of those were seen once. Around 67% of the sample is in the top ten clones. Explained via the paper, the treatment or condition label denotes: in vitro stimulation with specific CMV peptide epitopes to enrich CMV-specific T cells. These receptors lack a known antigen. The starting material was CD8+ T cells from cultured PBMCs, obtained from culture after CMV antigen stimulation. The origin of the receptors is a human donor in good health (CMV status not recorded). Some clones in this sample may be carry-over from other donors' samples.

The chain joins TRBV27 to TRBJ1-1, with D perhaps matching TRBD1 (5 bases). The CDR3 runs 16 residues. Germline V lookup: CDR1 MNHEY, CDR2 SMNVEV (reference sequence). V dropped 7 bases and J dropped 1 base, with 19 bases sitting between them. CDR3 nucleotides: TGTGCCAGCAAGGGACCGGCCACATCCGGGAACACTGAAGCTTTCTTT. Protein product: CASKGPATSGNTEAFF.

CDR3 nucleotide sequence: TGCAGCGCAACAGGGGAGGGCTATGGCTACACCTTC. Translated: CSATGEGYGYTF. The chain joins TRBV29-1 to TRBJ1-2, with 7 nucleotides matching TRBD1. The CDR3 is made up of 12 amino acids. The V segment lost 7 bases and the J segment 4 bases; nucleotides outside the gene matches: 6. CDR1 and CDR2 from the germline V gene are SQVTM and ANQGSEA. Using reference TRBV29-1 and TRBJ1-2 for the parts outside the CDR3, the full variable domain is SAVISQKPSRDICQRGTSLTIQCQVDSQVTMMFWYRQQPGQSLTLIATANQGSEATYESGFVIDKFPISRPNLTFSTLTVSNMSPEDSSIYLCSATGEGYGYTFGSGTRLTVV.

The V call is TRBV24-1, the J call TRBJ2-5; 7 bases match TRBD2. Unmatched junction bases numbered 8, after V lost 4 bases and J lost 7 bases. Germline-derived CDR1 and CDR2 are KGHDR and SFDVKD. The CDR3 covers 14 residues. CDR3 sequence reads: CATSETSAKGTQYF. In nucleotides, the CDR3 is TGTGCCACCAGTGAAACTAGCGCGAAGGGGACCCAGTACTTC.

This clonotype was counted a few times. V usage is TRBV5-1 and J usage is TRBJ1-1; D is possibly TRBD1 (5 bases). Germline V gives CDR1 SGHRS, CDR2 YFSETQ. The CDR3 contains 13 residues. V was clipped by 5 bases and J by 4 bases, with 12 bases between them. CDR3 coding DNA: TGCGCCAGCAGGACCGGGGGAGTCACTGAAGCTTTCTTT. Its translation: CASRTGGVTEAFF.

The chain recombines TRBV7-9 with TRBJ1-1; the D is unclear. Between the trimmed V and J ends, which lost 5 bases and 3 bases, there was a span of 13 bases. CDR1 SEHNR and CDR2 FQNEAQ come from the germline V gene (reference sequence). This CDR3 contains 14 residues. The DNA of the CDR3 is TGTGCCAGCAGCCCGGACGCCACATACACTGAAGCTTTCTTT. Translating gives CASSPDATYTEAFF. Looking up the rest from reference TRBV7-9 and TRBJ1-1 gives the full variable domain: DTGVSQNPRHKITKRGQNVTFRCDPISEHNRLYWYRQTLGQGPEFLTYFQNEAQLEKSRLLSDRFSAERPKGSFSTLEIQRTEQGDSAMYLCASSPDATYTEAFFGQGTRLTVV.

There are a few counts of this clonotype. The chain is built from TRBV27 and TRBJ2-1; 11 bases agree with TRBD1. The CDR3 runs to 16 residues. Germline values: CDR1 MNHEY, CDR2 SMNVEV (reference sequence). The V segment lost 5 bases and the J segment 0 bases; nucleotides outside the gene matches: 3. In DNA form, the CDR3 reads TGTGCCAGCAGTCCAGGGACAGGGGGCTCCTACAATGAGCAGTTCTTC. Protein product: CASSPGTGGSYNEQFF.

Concerning this clonotype itself: At one end the junction does not follow the germline gene, possibly because of a read error. The chain recombines TRBV5-1 with TRBJ1-1; D possibly corresponds to TRBD1 (6 bases). The germline V gene encodes CDR1 SGHRS and CDR2 YFSETQ. This CDR3 comprises 14 residues. In DNA, the CDR3 is TGCGTCAGCAGCCACGAAGGGGGGGTCGCTGAAGCTTTCTTT. Protein product: CVSSHEGGVAEAFF.

This clonotype was detected only a few times. V and J are TRBV6-2 or TRBV6-3 and TRBJ1-6, with D unclear. Germline CDR1 MNHEY, CDR2 SVGEGT. The CDR3 is 13 residues long. V lost 7 bases and J lost 4, with 8 bases in between. This chain's CDR3 is CASNDAYNSPLHF. In DNA, the CDR3 is TGTGCCAGCAACGACGCTTATAATTCACCCCTCCACTTT.

The chain couples TRBV12-3 or TRBV12-4 to TRBJ2-3, with D perhaps TRBD1 (5 bases). This CDR3 is 13 amino acids long. V was trimmed by 1 base and J by 6 bases, leaving 8 bases between them. This CDR3 reads CASSLEGRDTQYF. The DNA for the CDR3 is TGTGCCAGCAGTTTAGAGGGGCGGGATACGCAGTATTTT.

This clonotype was detected only a few times. The CDR3 bases are TGTGCCAGCAGTTACTCGGTTCGTCCAGATAATGAAAAACTGTTTTTT. Its protein product is CASSYSVRPDNEKLFF. This chain links TRBV6-5 with TRBJ1-4; D remains unclear. With 0 bases removed from V and 4 bases from J, the gap between germline ends came to 12 bases. The CDR3 runs to 16 residues. Germline CDR1 and CDR2: MNHEY and SVGAGI.

Many counts were recorded for this clonotype. This sequence joins TRBV9 and TRBJ1-4, with D uncertain. The V end lost 3 bases, the J end lost 8 bases, and 14 bases lay between the germline ends. Per the germline V gene, CDR1 is SGDLS and CDR2 is YYNGEE. The CDR3 consists of 14 residues. As DNA, the CDR3 is TGTGCCAGCAGCGAGGACCCCCCGGGCGAAAAACTGTTTTTT. Encoded protein: CASSEDPPGEKLFF.

This clonotype was seen just once. The rearrangement joins TRBV20-1 to TRBJ1-2; 7 bases are shared with TRBD1. The CDR3 is made up of 15 amino acids. With 5 bases clipped from V and 4 bases from J, the junction kept 13 bases outside the gene matches. Germline-derived CDR1 and CDR2 are DFQATT and SNEGSKA (reference sequence). This chain's CDR3 is CSAQLDRARSYGYTF. CDR3 in DNA: TGCAGTGCTCAACTCGACAGGGCTCGGAGCTATGGCTACACCTTC.

V usage is TRBV5-1 and J usage is TRBJ2-7, with 8 positions matching TRBD1. This CDR3 contains 14 residues. Germline V lookup: CDR1 SGHRS, CDR2 YFSETQ. V was clipped by 4 bases and J by 4 bases; unmatched bases: 7. CDR3 coding DNA: TGCGCCAGCAGCGTACAGGGGGAGAAATACGAGCAGTACTTC. Translation: CASSVQGEKYEQYF.

This clonotype appeared a few times. In DNA form, the CDR3 reads TGTGCCAGCACCCCGGGGCCGAGCTCCTACAATGAGCAGTTCTTC. This translates into CASTPGPSSYNEQFF. The genes are TRBV27 and TRBJ2-1, with D perhaps given as TRBD1 or TRBD2 (5 bases each). V lost 7 bases and J 0 bases, leaving 13 bases between the germline ends. The CDR3 loop spans 15 amino acids. Germline V gene data show CDR1 as MNHEY and CDR2 as SMNVEV (reference sequence).

This clonotype was seen more than once but under ten times. The junction differs from germline at one of its ends, possibly a read error. The genes are TRBV7-2 and TRBJ2-1, with 7 bases identical to TRBD2. CDR3 length: 16 residues. Germline CDR1 and CDR2: SGHTA and FQGNSA. CDR3 residues: CASGLTGLTPGNEQFF. The CDR3 DNA follows: TGTGCCAGCGGCTTAACGGGACTAACTCCCGGGAATGAGCAGTTCTTC. Full variable domain (remainder filled in from reference TRBV7-2 and TRBJ2-1): GAGVSQSPSNKVTEKGKDVELRCDPISGHTALYWYRQSLGQGLEFLIYFQGNSAPDKSGLPSDRFSAERTGGSVSTLTIQRTQQEDSAVYLCASGLTGLTPGNEQFFGPGTRLTVL.

The sample holds a few counts of this clonotype. The chain uses TRBV20-1 and TRBJ1-2; D is undetermined. The V end was cut by 5 bases, the J end by 5 bases, with 3 bases between. CDR3 length: 9 residues. Germline V gene lookup returns CDR1 DFQATT and CDR2 SNEGSKA (reference sequence). CDR3 loop: CSAAYGYTF. DNA for the CDR3: TGCAGTGCTGCGTATGGCTACACCTTC.

This clonotype showed up just a few times. The V call is TRBV20-1, the J call TRBJ1-1; D remains unclear. Trimming stripped 0 bases from V and 1 base from J, with 12 bases between. CDR1 DFQATT and CDR2 SNEGSKA come from the germline V gene (reference sequence). CDR3 length: 15 residues. The DNA of the CDR3 is TGCAGTGCTAGAGATGCGAATACGGGGAACACTGAAGCTTTCTTT. Its translation is CSARDANTGNTEAFF.

This clonotype was observed a handful of times. The chain has TRBV4-1 and TRBJ1-1; no clear D. Germline lookup yields CDR1 MGHRA and CDR2 YSYEKL. V gave up 1 base and J gave up 7 bases, with 13 bases separating them. The CDR3 sequence is 14 residues long. The CDR3 sequence is CASSQVTGKLEAFF. CDR3 in DNA: TGCGCCAGCAGCCAAGTAACGGGAAAACTTGAAGCTTTCTTT.

The rearrangement uses TRBV6-2 or TRBV6-3 and TRBJ2-7, with TRBD1 matching 7 bases. After removal of 6 bases from V and 2 bases from J, the junction contained 10 bases not matched to a gene. The CDR3 extends over 15 amino acids. Germline V gene data show CDR1 as MNHEY and CDR2 as SVGEGT. CDR3 in DNA: TGTGCCAGCAGACCCGGGACAGTGACCGCCTACGAGCAGTACTTC. This gives the protein CASRPGTVTAYEQYF.

This CDR3 reads CASSQQTRGYTF. DNA for the CDR3: TGCGCCAGCAGCCAACAAACCCGGGGCTACACCTTC. The V and J genes are TRBV4-1 and TRBJ1-2, with unresolved D. V lost 2 bases, J lost 8 bases, and 9 bases lay in between. The germline CDR1 and CDR2 sequences are MGHRA and YSYEKL. The CDR3 consists of 12 residues.

Only a few counts were recorded for this clonotype. The chain links TRBV6-6 to TRBJ2-5; 9 nucleotides agree with TRBD1. V dropped 1 base and J dropped 1; count of bases not matched to a gene: 4. The CDR3 covers 16 residues. Germline CDR1 MNHNY, CDR2 SVGAGI (reference sequence). The CDR3 DNA sequence: TGTGCCAGCAGTTACTGGGACAGGGTGGGCCAAGAGACCCAGTACTTC. Translation gives CASSYWDRVGQETQYF.

The V and J genes are TRBV7-2 and TRBJ2-3, with D perhaps matching TRBD1 (5 bases). The V gene's germline CDR1 is SGHTA and CDR2 FQGNSA. The CDR3 extends over 15 amino acids. The V end lost 7 bases, the J end lost 2 bases, and 16 bases lay between the germline ends. The CDR3 coding sequence is TGTGCCAGCACCCCCTGGGGCCAGCTCACAGATACGCAGTATTTT. Its translation: CASTPWGQLTDTQYF.